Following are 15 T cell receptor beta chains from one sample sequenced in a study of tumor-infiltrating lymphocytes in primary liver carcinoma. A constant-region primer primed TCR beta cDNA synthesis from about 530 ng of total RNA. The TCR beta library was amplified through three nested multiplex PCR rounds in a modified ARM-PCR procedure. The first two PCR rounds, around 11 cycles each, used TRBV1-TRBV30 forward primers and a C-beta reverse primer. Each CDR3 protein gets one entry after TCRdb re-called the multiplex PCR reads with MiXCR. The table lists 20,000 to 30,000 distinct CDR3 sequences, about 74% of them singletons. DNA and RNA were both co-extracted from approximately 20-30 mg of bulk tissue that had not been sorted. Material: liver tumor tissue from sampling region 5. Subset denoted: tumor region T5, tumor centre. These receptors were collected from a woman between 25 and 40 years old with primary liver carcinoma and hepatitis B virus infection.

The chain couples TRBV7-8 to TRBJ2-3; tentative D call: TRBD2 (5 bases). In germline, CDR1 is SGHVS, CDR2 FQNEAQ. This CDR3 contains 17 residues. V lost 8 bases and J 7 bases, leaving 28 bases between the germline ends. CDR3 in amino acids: CASCATASGSRKNTQYF. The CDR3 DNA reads TGTGCCAGCTGCGCCACCGCTAGTGGGAGTAGAAAAAATACGCAGTATTTT.

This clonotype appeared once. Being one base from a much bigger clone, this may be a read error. The CDR3 sequence: CGSSQEAYGQYF. CDR3 coding DNA: TGTGGCAGCAGCCAAGAGGCCTACGGGCAGTACTTC. The chain joins TRBV7-9 to TRBJ2-7; D gene unclear. The CDR3 has 12 residues. In germline, CDR1 is SEHNR, CDR2 FQNEAQ (reference sequence).

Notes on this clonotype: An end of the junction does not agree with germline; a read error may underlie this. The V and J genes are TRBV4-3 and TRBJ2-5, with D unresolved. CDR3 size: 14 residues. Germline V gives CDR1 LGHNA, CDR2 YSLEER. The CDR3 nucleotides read TGCGCCAGCAGCCCAACGAGGAAGCAAGAGACACAGTACTTC. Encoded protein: CASSPTRKQETQYF.

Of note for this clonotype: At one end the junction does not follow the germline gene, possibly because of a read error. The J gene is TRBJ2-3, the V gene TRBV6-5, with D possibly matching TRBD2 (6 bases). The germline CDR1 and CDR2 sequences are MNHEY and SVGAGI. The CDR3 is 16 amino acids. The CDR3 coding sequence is TGTACTAGCAGTTACTCAGGAGGGAGCGCAACAGATAAGCAGTATTTT. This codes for CTSSYSGGSATDKQYF.

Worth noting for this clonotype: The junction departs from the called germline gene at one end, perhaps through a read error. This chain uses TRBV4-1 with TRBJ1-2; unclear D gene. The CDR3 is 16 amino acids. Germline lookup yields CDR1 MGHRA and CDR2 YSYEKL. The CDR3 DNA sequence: TGTGCCAGCGGCCAAGGCATGGTCGTGAGGCCGGACGGCTACACCTTC. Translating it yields CASGQGMVVRPDGYTF.

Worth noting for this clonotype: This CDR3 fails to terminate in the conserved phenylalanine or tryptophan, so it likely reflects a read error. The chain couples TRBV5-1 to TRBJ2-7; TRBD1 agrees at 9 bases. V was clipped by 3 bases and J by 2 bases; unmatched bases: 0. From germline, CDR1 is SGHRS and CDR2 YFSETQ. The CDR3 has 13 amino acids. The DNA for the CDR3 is TGCGCCAGCAGCTGGGACAGGGCCTACGAGCAGTACTCC. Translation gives CASSWDRAYEQYS.

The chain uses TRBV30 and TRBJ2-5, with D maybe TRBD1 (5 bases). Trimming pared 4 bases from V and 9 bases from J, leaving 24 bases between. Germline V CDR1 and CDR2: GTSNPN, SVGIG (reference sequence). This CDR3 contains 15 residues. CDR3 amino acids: CAWKVFGAALGAQYF. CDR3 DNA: TGTGCCTGGAAGGTCTTTGGCGCGGCTCTAGGGGCCCAGTACTTC. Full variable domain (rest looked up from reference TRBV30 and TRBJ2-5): SQTIHQWPATLVQPVGSPLSLECTVEGTSNPNLYWYRQAAGRGLQLLFYSVGIGQISSEVPQNLSASRPQDRQFILSSKKLLLSDSGFYLCAWKVFGAALGAQYFGPGTRLLVL.

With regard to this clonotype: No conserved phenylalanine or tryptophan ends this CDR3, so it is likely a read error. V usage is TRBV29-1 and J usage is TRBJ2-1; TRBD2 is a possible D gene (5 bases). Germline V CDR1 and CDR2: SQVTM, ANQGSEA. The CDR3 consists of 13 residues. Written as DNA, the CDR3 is TGCAACGCTGCCCGGGATGCTTCGAATGAGCAGTTCTTA. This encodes CNAARDASNEQFL.

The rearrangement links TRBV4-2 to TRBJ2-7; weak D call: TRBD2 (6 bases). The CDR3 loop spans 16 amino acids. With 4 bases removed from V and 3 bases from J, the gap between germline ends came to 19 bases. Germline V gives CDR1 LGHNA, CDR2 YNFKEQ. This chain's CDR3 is CASSLEGTGLGYEQYF. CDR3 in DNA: TGTGCCAGCAGCCTAGAAGGGACGGGACTGGGCTACGAGCAGTACTTC.

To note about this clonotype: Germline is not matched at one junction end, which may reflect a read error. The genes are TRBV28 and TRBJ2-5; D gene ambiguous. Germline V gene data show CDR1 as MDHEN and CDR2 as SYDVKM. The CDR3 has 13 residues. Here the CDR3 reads CASSLTNQETKYF. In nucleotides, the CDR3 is TGTGCCAGCAGTTTGACCAACCAAGAGACCAAGTACTTC.

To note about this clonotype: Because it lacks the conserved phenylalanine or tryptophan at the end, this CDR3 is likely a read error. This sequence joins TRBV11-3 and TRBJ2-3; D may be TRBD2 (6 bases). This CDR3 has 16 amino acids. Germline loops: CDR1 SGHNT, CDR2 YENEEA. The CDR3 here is CASSSGSGRGTDTQYL. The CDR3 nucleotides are TGCGCCAGCAGCTCCGGGAGCGGGCGAGGCACAGATACACAGTATTTA.

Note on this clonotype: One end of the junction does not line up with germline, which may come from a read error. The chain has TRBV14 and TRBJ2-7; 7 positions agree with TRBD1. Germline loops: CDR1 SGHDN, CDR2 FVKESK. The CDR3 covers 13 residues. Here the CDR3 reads CASSLGQEKKQYF. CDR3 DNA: TGCGCCAGCAGTCTAGGACAGGAAAAGAAGCAGTATTTC.

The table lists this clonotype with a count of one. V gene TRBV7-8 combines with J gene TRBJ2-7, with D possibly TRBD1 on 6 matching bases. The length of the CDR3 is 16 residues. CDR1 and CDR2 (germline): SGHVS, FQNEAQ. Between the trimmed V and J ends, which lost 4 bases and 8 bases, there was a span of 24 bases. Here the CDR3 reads CASSSLDSSRYYKQYF. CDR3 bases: TGTGCCAGCAGCTCCTTGGACAGCTCGAGGTATTACAAGCAGTACTTC. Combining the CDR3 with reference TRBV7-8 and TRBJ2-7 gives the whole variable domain GAGVSQSPRYKVAKRGQDVALRCDPISGHVSLFWYQQALGQGPEFLTYFQNEAQLDKSGLPSDRFFAERPEGSVSTLKIQRTQQEDSAVYLCASSSLDSSRYYKQYFGPGTRLTVT.

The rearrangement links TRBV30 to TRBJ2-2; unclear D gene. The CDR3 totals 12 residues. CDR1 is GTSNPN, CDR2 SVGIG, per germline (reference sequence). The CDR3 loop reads CIWSALPGELFF. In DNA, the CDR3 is TGTATCTGGAGTGCACTTCCCGGGGAGCTGTTTTTT. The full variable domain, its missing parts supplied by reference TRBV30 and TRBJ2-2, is SQTIHQWPATLVQPVGSPLSLECTVEGTSNPNLYWYRQAAGRGLQLLFYSVGIGQISSEVPQNLSASRPQDRQFILSSKKLLLSDSGFYLCIWSALPGELFFGEGSRLTVL.

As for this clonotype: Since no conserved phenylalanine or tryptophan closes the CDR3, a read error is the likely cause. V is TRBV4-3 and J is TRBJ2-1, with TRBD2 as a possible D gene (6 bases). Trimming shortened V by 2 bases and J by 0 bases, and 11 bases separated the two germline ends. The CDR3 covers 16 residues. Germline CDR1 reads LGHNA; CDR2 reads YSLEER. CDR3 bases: TGCGCCAGCAGCCAATATGCGGGAACCTCCTACAATGAGCAGTTCATC. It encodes CASSQYAGTSYNEQFI.